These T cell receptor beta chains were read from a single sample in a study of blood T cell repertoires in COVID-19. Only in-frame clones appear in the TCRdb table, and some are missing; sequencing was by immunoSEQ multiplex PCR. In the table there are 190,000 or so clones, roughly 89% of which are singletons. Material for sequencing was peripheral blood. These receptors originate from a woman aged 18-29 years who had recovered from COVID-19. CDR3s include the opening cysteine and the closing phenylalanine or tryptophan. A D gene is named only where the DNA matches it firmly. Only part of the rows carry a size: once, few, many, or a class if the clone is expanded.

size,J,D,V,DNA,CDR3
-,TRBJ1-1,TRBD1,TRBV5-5,TGTGCCAGCAGCTCGTCGGCGCAGGGGGCGCAGACCGAAGCTTTCTTT,CASSSSAQGAQTEAFF
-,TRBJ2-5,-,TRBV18,TGTGCCAGCTCACCTCAGTACCAAGAGACCCAGTACTTC,CASSPQYQETQYF
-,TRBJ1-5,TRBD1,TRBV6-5,TGTGCCAGCGCCGGGACAGGGGGCAATCAGCCCCAGCATTTT,CASAGTGGNQPQHF
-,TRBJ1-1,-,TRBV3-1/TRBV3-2,TGTGCCAGCAGCCATCCCACCGGTAACGAAGCTTTCTTT,CASSHPTGNEAFF
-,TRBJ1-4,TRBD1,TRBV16,TGTGCCAGCAGCCTGGGACAGGCGGGCGGACTGTTTTTT,CASSLGQAGGLFF
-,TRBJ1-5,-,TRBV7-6,TGTGCCAGCAGCCCGGGACACTATAGCAATCAGCCCCAGCATTTT,CASSPGHYSNQPQHF
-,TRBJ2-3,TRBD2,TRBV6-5,TGTGCCAGCCAGGAGCGGGGGAGAGATACGCAGTATTTT,CASQERGRDTQYF
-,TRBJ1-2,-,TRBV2,TGTGCCAGCAACAAAAGGGGAGGGGCGGACTATGGCTACACCTTC,CASNKRGGADYGYTF
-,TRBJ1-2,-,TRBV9,TGTGCCAGCAGCGAGGAGGGGATTAACTATGGCTACACCTTC,CASSEEGINYGYTF
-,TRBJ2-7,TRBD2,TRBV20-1,TGCAGTGCTAGTGGGACTAGCTGGTCCGAGCAGTACTTC,CSASGTSWSEQYF
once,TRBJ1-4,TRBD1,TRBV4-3,TGCGCCAGCAGCCAATCCGGGACAGGGCGCGAAAAACTGTTTTTT,CASSQSGTGREKLFF
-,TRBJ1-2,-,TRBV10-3,TGTGCCATCAGTGGCGATATCTATGGCTACACCTTC,CAISGDIYGYTF
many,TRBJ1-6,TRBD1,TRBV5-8,TGTGCCAGCAGCTCCCGATTACGGGCCAGGGGGGATTCACCCCTCCACTTT,CASSSRLRARGDSPLHF
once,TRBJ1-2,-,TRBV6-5,TGTGCCAGCACTTTCGGGGGGCACGGCTACACCTTC,CASTFGGHGYTF
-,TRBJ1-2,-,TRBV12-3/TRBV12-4,TGTGCCAGCACCGGACTGCCGTATGGCTACACCTTC,CASTGLPYGYTF
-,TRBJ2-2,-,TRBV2,TGTGCCAGCAGCGAACAGGGGAACACCGGGGAGCTGTTTTTT,CASSEQGNTGELFF
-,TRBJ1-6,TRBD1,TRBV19,TGTGCCAGTAGTTTTGGACAGGGCCTAGAACCCCTCCACTTT,CASSFGQGLEPLHF
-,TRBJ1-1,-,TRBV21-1,TGTGCCAGCACCATTGTGGGACGGCGGGGCACTGAAGCTTTCTTT,CASTIVGRRGTEAFF
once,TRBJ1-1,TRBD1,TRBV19,TGTGCCAGTAGTACTAAGGGGGTGGACAGGAAGAACACTGAAGCTTTCTTT,CASSTKGVDRKNTEAFF
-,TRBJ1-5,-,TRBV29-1,TGCAGCGTTGAAGGGAGCGGGGCGAAGCATTTT,CSVEGSGAKHF
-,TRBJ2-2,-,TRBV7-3,TGTGCCAGCAGCTTAGGGAGGAACACCGGGGAGCTGTTTTTT,CASSLGRNTGELFF
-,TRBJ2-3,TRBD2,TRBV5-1,TGCGCCAGCAGCTTGGGCGGGGGGGCAGATACGCAGTATTTT,CASSLGGGADTQYF
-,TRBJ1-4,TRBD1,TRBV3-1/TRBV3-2,TGTGCCAGCAGCCACCCCCGGGACAGAGAAGAAAAACTGTTTTTT,CASSHPRDREEKLFF
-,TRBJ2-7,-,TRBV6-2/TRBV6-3,TGTGCCAGCAGTCCCTCTGACGCAGGGAAGTACGAGCAGTACTTC,CASSPSDAGKYEQYF
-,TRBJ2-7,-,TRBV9,TGTGCCAGCAGCGCGGAGACTAGAAGTCTCGAGCAGTACTTC,CASSAETRSLEQYF
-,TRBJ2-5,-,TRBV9,TGTGCCAGCAGCGTAGAAGGACTACCTCACGAGACCCAGTACTTC,CASSVEGLPHETQYF
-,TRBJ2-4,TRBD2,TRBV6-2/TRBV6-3,TGTGCCAGCAGTTACGGGTTAGCGGGGGGTTTAGCCAAAAACATTCAGTACTTC,CASSYGLAGGLAKNIQYF
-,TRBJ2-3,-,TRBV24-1,TGTGCCACCAGGGGGCGATTCCCCACAGATACGCAGTATTTT,CATRGRFPTDTQYF
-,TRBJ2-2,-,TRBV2,TGTGCCAGCAGTGATACAGGGAACGGGGAGCTGTTTTTT,CASSDTGNGELFF
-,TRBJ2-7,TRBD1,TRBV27,TGTGCCAGCAGTTTATCGACAGGGGGCCGTTGGGAGCAGTACTTC,CASSLSTGGRWEQYF
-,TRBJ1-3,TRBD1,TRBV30,TGTGCCTGGGAACAGGGGGCTGGAAACACCATATATTTT,CAWEQGAGNTIYF
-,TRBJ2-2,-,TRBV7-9,TGTGCCAGCAGCCGCTCCGGTGCCGGGGAGCTGTTTTTT,CASSRSGAGELFF
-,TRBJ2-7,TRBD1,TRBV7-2,TGTGCCAGCAGCTCAGTAGGAAATCGGGACAGCGAGCAGTACTTC,CASSSVGNRDSEQYF
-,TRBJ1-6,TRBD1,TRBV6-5,TGTGCCAGCGGGACAGTTAATTCACCCCTCCACTTT,CASGTVNSPLHF